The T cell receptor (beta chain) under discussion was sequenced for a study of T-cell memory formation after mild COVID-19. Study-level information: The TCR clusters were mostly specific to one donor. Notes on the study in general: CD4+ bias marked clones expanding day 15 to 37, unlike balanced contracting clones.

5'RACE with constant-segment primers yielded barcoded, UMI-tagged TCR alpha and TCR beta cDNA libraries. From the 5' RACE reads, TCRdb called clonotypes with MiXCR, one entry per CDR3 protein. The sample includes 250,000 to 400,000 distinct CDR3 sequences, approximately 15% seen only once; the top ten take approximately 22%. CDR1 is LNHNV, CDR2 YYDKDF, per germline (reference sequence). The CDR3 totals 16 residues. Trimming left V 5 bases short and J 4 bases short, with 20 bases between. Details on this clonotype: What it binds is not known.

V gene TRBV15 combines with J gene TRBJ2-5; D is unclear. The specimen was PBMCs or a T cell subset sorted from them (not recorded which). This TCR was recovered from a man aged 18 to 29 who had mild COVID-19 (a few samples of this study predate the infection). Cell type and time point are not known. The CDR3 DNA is TGTGCCACCAGCTACGTCGACGGATTGGAGCTAGAGACCCAGTACTTC. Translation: CATSYVDGLELETQYF.